This T cell receptor beta chain was sequenced during a study of T-cell memory formation after mild COVID-19. The CDR3 totals 15 residues. V dropped 2 bases and J dropped 1; count of bases not matched to a gene: 3. TCRdb re-derived calls from the 5' RACE reads in MiXCR, one entry per CDR3 protein. There are over 350,000 distinct CDR3 sequences in the sample; 24% occur only once, and around 8.1% lies in the top ten. This clonotype has ten or more counts. The antigen is unknown. Study-wide points: Prior to infection, memory already included some responding clones, suggesting cross-reactive memory joined. The CD4+ clones that contracted clustered mainly within CM and EM, and the CD8+ clones concentrated in EMRA.

This receptor was identified in an adult woman who had mild COVID-19 (a few samples of this study predate the infection). Cell type and time point are not known. Sample: PBMCs or a T cell subset sorted from them (not recorded which). This chain links TRBV12-3 or TRBV12-4 with TRBJ2-3, with 7 nucleotides matching TRBD1. CDR3 region: CASSLITGGTDTQYF. The CDR3 DNA reads TGTGCCAGCAGTTTAATTACAGGGGGCACAGATACGCAGTATTTT.